The rows below give T cell receptor beta chains drawn from one sample of a study of breast tumors, draining lymph nodes, adjacent tissues. MiXCR, applied by TCRdb to the multiplex PCR reads, yields one record per CDR3 protein. The sample has 150,000 to 250,000 distinct CDR3 sequences; around 33% are singletons. Material for sequencing was axillary lymph node tissue. The receptors come from a female donor with breast cancer. Some clones in this sample may be carry-over from other donors' samples. Each CDR3 is given with its conserved first and last residue. Each record gives: CDR3 DNA, CDR3 protein, J gene, D gene, V gene, clone size. The D gene is left open where the match is weak. Clone size is not always given. Where it is, it says once, few, many or a class for expanded clones.

CDR3nt: TGTGCCAGCAGTACCTCGGGAGTTGGGTCTTACAAGCATTTT
CDR3aa: CASSTSGVGSYKHF
j_gene: TRBJ1-5
d_gene: NA
v_gene: TRBV6-1
abundance: NA

CDR3nt: TGCAGCGCACTAGTAATCTCCGGGGAGCTGTTTTTT
CDR3aa: CSALVISGELFF
j_gene: TRBJ2-2
d_gene: NA
v_gene: TRBV29-1
abundance: many

CDR3nt: TGTGCCAGCAGTACCTTCTCTGGAAACACCATATATTTT
CDR3aa: CASSTFSGNTIYF
j_gene: TRBJ1-3
d_gene: NA
v_gene: TRBV28
abundance: many

CDR3nt: TGTGCCAGCAGCTTTTTGGATGTGGGGGTCGGTGAGCAGTTCTTC
CDR3aa: CASSFLDVGVGEQFF
j_gene: TRBJ2-1
d_gene: NA
v_gene: TRBV7-9
abundance: many

CDR3nt: TGTGCCAGCAGCCAAGACCCGACAGGGCGGACCGGGGAGCTGTTTTTT
CDR3aa: CASSQDPTGRTGELFF
j_gene: TRBJ2-2
d_gene: TRBD1
v_gene: TRBV3-1
abundance: many

CDR3nt: TGCGCCAGCAGCCAAGACAGGGACACTGAAGCTTTCTTT
CDR3aa: CASSQDRDTEAFF
j_gene: TRBJ1-1
d_gene: NA
v_gene: TRBV4-3
abundance: few

CDR3nt: TGCGCCAGCAGTGATAGAGCCGCCGGAAAGACCCAGTGCTTC
CDR3aa: CASSDRAAGKTQCF
j_gene: TRBJ2-3
d_gene: NA
v_gene: TRBV2
abundance: NA

CDR3nt: TGTGCCAGCAGCCAGGAGTCGGGGTTACCCTACGAAAAACTGTTTTTT
CDR3aa: CASSQESGLPYEKLFF
j_gene: TRBJ1-4
d_gene: NA
v_gene: TRBV3-1
abundance: many

CDR3nt: TGCAGCGCTAGGCGGGGGAGGGGGACCCAGTACTTC
CDR3aa: CSARRGRGTQYF
j_gene: TRBJ2-5
d_gene: TRBD2
v_gene: TRBV29-1
abundance: NA

CDR3nt: TGTGCCAGCAGGCCGCTAGTTGGGCTAGATGGCTACACCTTC
CDR3aa: CASRPLVGLDGYTF
j_gene: TRBJ1-2
d_gene: NA
v_gene: TRBV6-1
abundance: many

CDR3nt: TGCAGTGCTATGTGGACTAGCGGGAGGAATGAGCAGTTCTTC
CDR3aa: CSAMWTSGRNEQFF
j_gene: TRBJ2-1
d_gene: TRBD2
v_gene: TRBV20-1
abundance: many

CDR3nt: TGTGCCAGCAGCCAAAGCGGGAATTCACCCCTCCACTTT
CDR3aa: CASSQSGNSPLHF
j_gene: TRBJ1-6
d_gene: NA
v_gene: TRBV9
abundance: NA

CDR3nt: TGCAGTACAACGGGACAGGGTCATGCAGGAAATCAGCCCCAGCATTTT
CDR3aa: CSTTGQGHAGNQPQHF
j_gene: TRBJ1-5
d_gene: TRBD1
v_gene: TRBV20-1
abundance: once

CDR3nt: TGTGCCAGCAGCTCCGGACTAGCGGGGGGCACCTACGAGCAGTACTTC
CDR3aa: CASSSGLAGGTYEQYF
j_gene: TRBJ2-7
d_gene: TRBD2
v_gene: TRBV13
abundance: NA

CDR3nt: TGTGCCAGCAACCAAGGGTCCCCCTACGAGCAGTACTTC
CDR3aa: CASNQGSPYEQYF
j_gene: TRBJ2-7
d_gene: NA
v_gene: TRBV11-2
abundance: many

CDR3nt: TGTGCCAGCAGCGCGGGACACAATACCGGCTCCTATAATTCACCCCTCCACTTT
CDR3aa: CASSAGHNTGSYNSPLHF
j_gene: TRBJ1-6
d_gene: NA
v_gene: TRBV9
abundance: many

CDR3nt: TGCAGTGCTAGAGACGGGACAGGGGACACGGATACGCAGTATTTT
CDR3aa: CSARDGTGDTDTQYF
j_gene: TRBJ2-3
d_gene: TRBD1
v_gene: TRBV20-1
abundance: many

CDR3nt: TGCGCCAGCAGCGTCGGCGGCGGGACAGGGAATGGCTACACCTTC
CDR3aa: CASSVGGGTGNGYTF
j_gene: TRBJ1-2
d_gene: TRBD1
v_gene: TRBV5-1
abundance: NA

CDR3nt: TGTGCCAGCAGCGTAGGACCGACCTCCTACAATGAGCAGTTCTTC
CDR3aa: CASSVGPTSYNEQFF
j_gene: TRBJ2-1
d_gene: NA
v_gene: TRBV9
abundance: many

CDR3nt: TGTGCCAGCAGCTTGGGAGGACTGGGTAGCTCCTACAATGAGCAGTTCTTC
CDR3aa: CASSLGGLGSSYNEQFF
j_gene: TRBJ2-1
d_gene: NA
v_gene: TRBV5-4
abundance: many

CDR3nt: TGCGCCAGCACCCCCACCAGGCCCTACGAGCAGTACTTC
CDR3aa: CASTPTRPYEQYF
j_gene: TRBJ2-7
d_gene: NA
v_gene: TRBV4-3
abundance: NA

CDR3nt: TGTGCCAGCAGCTCCACCGGGACTAGCGGGACCGGGGAGCTGTTTTTT
CDR3aa: CASSSTGTSGTGELFF
j_gene: TRBJ2-2
d_gene: TRBD2
v_gene: TRBV7-2
abundance: many

CDR3nt: TGTGCCAGCAGCCCCACCACAGGGGTGAGCTCCTACAATGAGCAGTTCTTC
CDR3aa: CASSPTTGVSSYNEQFF
j_gene: TRBJ2-1
d_gene: TRBD1
v_gene: TRBV5-4
abundance: NA

CDR3nt: TGTGCCAGCAGTCACGGGGGGGGGCAAGATACGCAGTATTTT
CDR3aa: CASSHGGGQDTQYF
j_gene: TRBJ2-3
d_gene: TRBD2
v_gene: TRBV6-5
abundance: few

CDR3nt: TGCAGCGTTGAGCCAGAGTCTACGAGCAGGACCTATGGCTACACCTTC
CDR3aa: CSVEPESTSRTYGYTF
j_gene: TRBJ1-2
d_gene: NA
v_gene: TRBV29-1
abundance: NA

CDR3nt: TGTGCCACCAGTGATCCAACTAAGACAGGGGCCGACACTGAAGCTTTCTTT
CDR3aa: CATSDPTKTGADTEAFF
j_gene: TRBJ1-1
d_gene: TRBD1
v_gene: TRBV24-1
abundance: few

CDR3nt: TGTGCTAGTGGTTTGGAACAGGGAGCTGGAAACACCATATATTTT
CDR3aa: CASGLEQGAGNTIYF
j_gene: TRBJ1-3
d_gene: NA
v_gene: TRBV12-5
abundance: many

CDR3nt: TGTGCCAGCAGTTTAAGGCAGAGGGATGGCTACACCTTC
CDR3aa: CASSLRQRDGYTF
j_gene: TRBJ1-2
d_gene: NA
v_gene: TRBV28
abundance: NA

CDR3nt: TGTGCCAGCAGCTTCGGGACAGGGTCTGCACCCCTCCACTTT
CDR3aa: CASSFGTGSAPLHF
j_gene: TRBJ1-6
d_gene: TRBD1
v_gene: TRBV7-9
abundance: NA

CDR3nt: TGTGCCAGCAGCTTAGTGGCAGGCCTCGGCTACTACGAGCAGTACTTC
CDR3aa: CASSLVAGLGYYEQYF
j_gene: TRBJ2-7
d_gene: NA
v_gene: TRBV7-9
abundance: many

CDR3nt: TGTGCCAGCAGCCCCCGGCCGGGACTAGCGGGACCTTACCAAGAGACCCAGTACTTC
CDR3aa: CASSPRPGLAGPYQETQYF
j_gene: TRBJ2-5
d_gene: TRBD2
v_gene: TRBV11-2
abundance: many

CDR3nt: TGTGCCAGCAGCTCTACTGTCACCTTAGAGACCCAGTACTTC
CDR3aa: CASSSTVTLETQYF
j_gene: TRBJ2-5
d_gene: NA
v_gene: TRBV7-9
abundance: many

CDR3nt: TGCAGTGATAAGGGGAGAGGAAACTATGGCTACACCTTC
CDR3aa: CSDKGRGNYGYTF
j_gene: TRBJ1-2
d_gene: NA
v_gene: TRBV20-1
abundance: NA

CDR3nt: TGTGCCAGCAGCCACTCTAGACCAGGGGAGACCCAGCATTTT
CDR3aa: CASSHSRPGETQHF
j_gene: TRBJ1-5
d_gene: NA
v_gene: TRBV4-2
abundance: few

CDR3nt: TGCGCCAGCAGCTTGGGAGAAAGCACCGGGGCCAACGTCCTGACTTTC
CDR3aa: CASSLGESTGANVLTF
j_gene: TRBJ2-6
d_gene: NA
v_gene: TRBV5-1
abundance: NA

CDR3nt: TGTGCCCTGGAGTCGGGAACCCGGGGTAATGAAAAACTGTTTTTT
CDR3aa: CALESGTRGNEKLFF
j_gene: TRBJ1-4
d_gene: NA
v_gene: TRBV30
abundance: many

CDR3nt: TGTGCCACCAGCAGATCGAGCACAGATACGCAGTATTTT
CDR3aa: CATSRSSTDTQYF
j_gene: TRBJ2-3
d_gene: NA
v_gene: TRBV15
abundance: NA

CDR3nt: TGCGCCAGCAGCCAAGCAGGGAGTGACTATGGCTACACCTTC
CDR3aa: CASSQAGSDYGYTF
j_gene: TRBJ1-2
d_gene: NA
v_gene: TRBV4-1
abundance: many

CDR3nt: TGTGCCAGCAGTTCCCTCGGGGGAGTAGGCGAGCAGTACTTC
CDR3aa: CASSSLGGVGEQYF
j_gene: TRBJ2-7
d_gene: NA
v_gene: TRBV28
abundance: NA

CDR3nt: TGTGCCAGCAGTTTAGAGGGGGCTTCACCCCTCCACTTT
CDR3aa: CASSLEGASPLHF
j_gene: TRBJ1-6
d_gene: TRBD1
v_gene: TRBV12-3/TRBV12-4
abundance: NA

CDR3nt: TGTGCCACCAGCAGCGGAGCCGTAGCGGGAGGAAACACCGGGGAGCTGTTTTTT
CDR3aa: CATSSGAVAGGNTGELFF
j_gene: TRBJ2-2
d_gene: TRBD2
v_gene: TRBV15
abundance: many

CDR3nt: TGTGCCAGCAGCTTTGAAGGGCTCGAGGCCAACGTCCTGACTTTC
CDR3aa: CASSFEGLEANVLTF
j_gene: TRBJ2-6
d_gene: NA
v_gene: TRBV5-8
abundance: many

CDR3nt: TGTGCCAGCAGTGGGGGGCCTACTAATGAAAAACTGTTTTTT
CDR3aa: CASSGGPTNEKLFF
j_gene: TRBJ1-4
d_gene: NA
v_gene: TRBV3-1
abundance: many

CDR3nt: TGTGCCTGGAGACCAGGACAGGGGCTATCACCCCTCCACTTT
CDR3aa: CAWRPGQGLSPLHF
j_gene: TRBJ1-6
d_gene: TRBD1
v_gene: TRBV30
abundance: many

CDR3nt: TGTGCCAGCACTAGGGGAAGGAACGCGTTCTTC
CDR3aa: CASTRGRNAFF
j_gene: TRBJ2-1
d_gene: NA
v_gene: TRBV28
abundance: NA

CDR3nt: TGTGCCTGGAGTGTAAGGGGGGACTTGGCCTACGAGCAGTACTTC
CDR3aa: CAWSVRGDLAYEQYF
j_gene: TRBJ2-7
d_gene: NA
v_gene: TRBV30
abundance: many

CDR3nt: TGTGCCAGTAGTATAGATTGGGACCTCCCAGGGACTGAAGCTTTCTTT
CDR3aa: CASSIDWDLPGTEAFF
j_gene: TRBJ1-1
d_gene: NA
v_gene: TRBV19
abundance: NA

CDR3nt: TGTGCCAGCAGGCTACAAGAGGACATTTCATTGGAGTACTTC
CDR3aa: CASRLQEDISLEYF
j_gene: TRBJ2-7
d_gene: NA
v_gene: TRBV6-5
abundance: many

CDR3nt: TGCAGCGTTAACTTCCGGACTAGCGGGAGTGTTGGCAATGAGCAGTTCTTC
CDR3aa: CSVNFRTSGSVGNEQFF
j_gene: TRBJ2-1
d_gene: TRBD2
v_gene: TRBV29-1
abundance: once

CDR3nt: TGCAGTGCTCGAACCGGGACTAGCGGGATTTTAGCCAAAAACATTCAGTACTTC
CDR3aa: CSARTGTSGILAKNIQYF
j_gene: TRBJ2-4
d_gene: TRBD2
v_gene: TRBV20-1
abundance: NA

CDR3nt: TGTGCCACCTCCAGGACAGGGGAAGGGCAGCCCCAGCATTTT
CDR3aa: CATSRTGEGQPQHF
j_gene: TRBJ1-5
d_gene: TRBD1
v_gene: TRBV24-1
abundance: NA

CDR3nt: TGCGCCAGCAGCTCCGGACAGGGGTCTTATGGAAACACCATATATTTT
CDR3aa: CASSSGQGSYGNTIYF
j_gene: TRBJ1-3
d_gene: TRBD1
v_gene: TRBV5-1
abundance: NA

CDR3nt: TGTGCCAGCAGTGACGGGCAGGGGGCTGGTCAGCCCCAGCATTTT
CDR3aa: CASSDGQGAGQPQHF
j_gene: TRBJ1-5
d_gene: TRBD1
v_gene: TRBV6-6
abundance: NA

CDR3nt: TGTGCCTGGAGTGTAGCGGGGGGGCCAACAGATACGCAGTATTTT
CDR3aa: CAWSVAGGPTDTQYF
j_gene: TRBJ2-3
d_gene: TRBD2
v_gene: TRBV30
abundance: many

CDR3nt: TGTGCCTGGACCAGGGGCAATCAGCCCCAGCATTTT
CDR3aa: CAWTRGNQPQHF
j_gene: TRBJ1-5
d_gene: NA
v_gene: TRBV30
abundance: many

CDR3nt: TGTGCCAGCAGCTACCGGGACTACGACGAGCAGTACTTC
CDR3aa: CASSYRDYDEQYF
j_gene: TRBJ2-7
d_gene: TRBD2
v_gene: TRBV7-2
abundance: NA